The T cell receptor (beta chain) described here comes from a study of T cell responses to AZD1222 COVID-19 vaccine. Findings and limits, study-wide: Among the donors, most were white British and more were female, and clonal diversity was possibly underestimated.

Concerning this clone: Its antigen is currently unknown.

The assay was immunoSEQ multiplex PCR, and TCRdb's table has in-frame clones only and misses some. The sample lists 110,000 to 150,000 clones, approximately 93% seen once, with approximately 12% in the top ten. This material consisted of peripheral blood, taken after recovery from COVID-19. The TCR was taken from an adult who had recovered from COVID-19.

The CDR3, as DNA: TGTGCCAGCAGCTTGGGGGACAGGGTTCAGCCCCAGCATTTT. Protein sequence: CASSLGDRVQPQHF. V is TRBV5-5 and J is TRBJ1-5; 9 bases fit TRBD1. V trimming: 0 bases; J trimming: 6 bases; junction bases outside the gene matches: 1. Germline values: CDR1 SGHKS, CDR2 YYEKEE (reference sequence). The CDR3 extends over 14 amino acids. Full variable domain (rest looked up from reference TRBV5-5 and TRBJ1-5): DAGVTQSPTHLIKTRGQQVTLRCSPISGHKSVSWYQQVLGQGPQFIFQYYEKEERGRGNFPDRFSARQFPNYSSELNVNALLLGDSALYLCASSLGDRVQPQHFGDGTRLSIL.